This TCR beta chain was sequenced for a study of cytomegalovirus exposure and HLA in healthy donors. Germline CDR1 and CDR2: SEHNR and FQNEAQ (reference sequence). Trimming pared 0 bases from V and 6 bases from J, leaving 6 bases between. The CDR3 length is 12 residues. In the PCR, 60 Vbeta and 13 Jbeta primers were used. The method was immunoSEQ multiplex PCR; TCRdb's version includes in-frame clones alone and lacks a portion of them. Here the sample spans approximately 100,000 clones, 85% to 90% being singletons. This clone was detected a few times. Sequencing input: PBMCs. The chain recombines TRBV7-9 with TRBJ2-7; no clear D gene. This clonotype originated in a man under 40 in good health and CMV-seronegative. CDR3 in DNA: TGTGCCAGCAGCTTAGCCGGTTTCGAGCAGTACTTC. It translates to CASSLAGFEQYF.